This TCR beta chain was documented in a study of shared clonotypes between healthy human individuals. Study-level results: In having few donors, the study represented limited genetic and exposure-history diversity. Non-shared clonotypes had lower generation probabilities than clonotypes shared by all four sorted-subset donors. Approximately 5% was the fraction of naive CD4 clonotypes found shared across several donors.

With regard to this clone: Its antigen is still unknown.

Germline CDR1 and CDR2: SGHRS and YFSETQ. The CDR3 is made up of 15 amino acids. V gave up 4 bases and J gave up 0 bases, with 12 bases separating them. Genomic DNA (from each subset) was split evenly across several immunoSEQ plates. Produced via immunoSEQ multiplex PCR; TCRdb's table is partial and in-frame only. This table has more than 850,000 clones, 75% to 80% appearing once. The receptor's source is a young man in good health. Some clones in this sample may be carry-over from other donors' samples. The sequenced sample consisted of memory CD4+ T cells from PBMCs. Specified subset: CD45RA-negative fraction. V and J are TRBV5-1 and TRBJ2-3, with D perhaps TRBD1 or TRBD2 (5 bases each). The CDR3 sequence is CASSDPGTSTDTQYF. For the CDR3, the DNA is TGCGCCAGCAGCGACCCAGGGACCAGCACAGATACGCAGTATTTT.